This T cell receptor beta chain is drawn from a study of blood T cells in healthy people across ages. For the second PCR, which ran for roughly 7 to 11 cycles, a sample-barcoded 5' primer and a J-beta primer mix were used. Tags on each cDNA molecule came from a template-switch adaptor with 12 random nucleotides. TCRdb re-called the 5' RACE reads through MiXCR, storing one row per CDR3 protein. The table shows 1.5 million to 2 million distinct CDR3 sequences, with around 35% occurring only once. On this clonotype itself: No antigen is known for it.

The CDR3 spans 15 residues. V lost 3 bases, J lost 6 bases, and 15 bases lay in between. The extraction recovered at least 5 micrograms of total RNA per sample. General study findings and limits: Older individuals had lower TCR beta diversity per million T cells (the decline was roughly linear).

The specimen was blood. The receptor was derived from a woman in her 30s in good health. This chain joins TRBV12-3 or TRBV12-4 and TRBJ1-5; D unresolved. The CDR3 reads CASSLAGYSSQPQHF. In nucleotides, the CDR3 is TGTGCCAGCAGTTTGGCTGGGTATAGTTCTCAGCCCCAGCATTTT.